A single sample is the source of the 20 T cell receptor beta chains below, sequenced in a study of regulatory T cells in long-lasting Graves disease. Building of the TCR beta libraries involved iRepertoire HTBI primers and Arm-PCR of CDR3 regions. TCRdb redid the calling of the multiplex PCR reads with MiXCR, one entry per CDR3 protein. The top ten clones hold 9.5% to 15% of a sample with around 480,000 distinct CDR3 sequences, 15% to 20% of them seen once. Time point defined: newly diagnosed GD, antithyroid drugs for less than 3 months. The TCR library was made from RNA extracted from PBMCs. The sample was also reused in another study, on T cells in Graves' hyperthyroidism and ophthalmopathy.

Specimen: peripheral blood mononuclear cells (PBMCs), collected at new diagnosis, from a patient treated with antithyroid drugs. The receptors were sampled from a man aged 40-50 years with Graves disease.

This clonotype was counted at least ten times. This chain uses TRBV5-1 with TRBJ1-1; tentatively, D is TRBD1 (6 bases). The V end lost 4 bases, the J end lost 2 bases, and 18 bases lay between the germline ends. This CDR3 is 16 amino acids long. From germline, CDR1 is SGHRS and CDR2 YFSETQ. The CDR3 loop is CASSAENNRANTEAFF. Here the CDR3 DNA reads TGCGCCAGCAGCGCAGAAAACAACAGGGCCAACACTGAAGCTTTCTTT.

The chain couples TRBV27 to TRBJ1-4, with TRBD1 identical over 7 bases. After removal of 6 bases from V and 4 bases from J, the junction contained 2 bases not matched to a gene. This CDR3 has 13 residues. From germline, CDR1 is MNHEY and CDR2 SMNVEV (reference sequence). The CDR3 DNA reads as TGTGCCAGCAGGGGACAGTATAATGAAAAACTGTTTTTT. Encoded protein: CASRGQYNEKLFF.

This clonotype was seen at least ten times. The chain uses TRBV3-1 and TRBJ2-3, with 7 bases fitting TRBD1. Germline loops: CDR1 LGHDT, CDR2 YNNKEL (reference sequence). CDR3 length equals 16 residues. With V trimmed by 3 bases and J by 0 bases, 6 bases remained unmatched. In DNA form, the CDR3 reads TGTGCCAGCAGCCAGACCTTGACAGGGAGCACAGATACGCAGTATTTT. Amino acid sequence: CASSQTLTGSTDTQYF.

The CDR3 DNA reads TGTGCCAGCTCACTAACCCCGGACGGACGCTACGAGCAGTACTTC. Residues: CASSLTPDGRYEQYF. The chain combines TRBV18 with TRBJ2-3; D is ambiguous. The J call is uncertain, as TRBJ2-7 better fits the DNA end. The CDR3 covers 15 residues. Germline CDR1 and CDR2: KGHSH and LQKENI.

For the CDR3, the DNA is TGTGCCAGCAGCTTCCACAGGAACACTGAAGCTTTCTTT. Encoded protein: CASSFHRNTEAFF. The J gene is TRBJ1-1, the V gene TRBV7-3, with D unresolved. Germline lookup yields CDR1 SGHTA and CDR2 FQGTGA. CDR3 length: 13 residues. V was cut by 3 bases and J by 1 base, with 6 bases left in between.

The table lists this clonotype with many counts. The CDR3 DNA is TGCAGTGCTATGGCACGCCAAGAGACCCAGTACTTC. Protein product: CSAMARQETQYF. The chain employs TRBV20-1 and TRBJ2-5, with D hard to call. CDR1 is DFQATT and CDR2 is SNEGSKA in the germline V gene (reference sequence). The CDR3 contains 12 residues. Between the trimmed V and J ends, which lost 4 bases and 1 base, there was a span of 7 bases.

At least ten counts were recorded for this clonotype. The CDR3 sequence: CASSYRDRVDEQYF. The CDR3 DNA reads TGTGCCAGCAGTTATCGGGACAGGGTCGACGAGCAGTACTTC. The chain links TRBV28 to TRBJ2-7; 9 positions match TRBD1. Germline CDR1 MDHEN, CDR2 SYDVKM. The trim removed 4 bases at V and 5 bases at J, leaving 6 bases unmatched. This CDR3 comprises 14 residues.

This clonotype was detected ten times or more. This chain links TRBV19 with TRBJ1-1, with D unclear. The V end lost 5 bases, the J end lost 5 bases, and 12 bases lay between the germline ends. The CDR3 is made up of 13 amino acids. CDR1 is LNHDA and CDR2 is SQIVND in the germline V gene (reference sequence). CDR3 DNA sequence: TGTGCCAGTAGTCCAAGTGGCCGGACTGAAGCTTTCTTT. The encoded protein is CASSPSGRTEAFF.

In its sample, this clonotype was seen many times. V is TRBV6-2 or TRBV6-3 and J is TRBJ2-1; 7 bases are a match to TRBD2. CDR3 length equals 14 residues. The junction had 10 bases not matched to a gene; V was cut back by 4 bases and J by 10 bases. From germline, CDR1 is MNHEY and CDR2 SVGEGT. The CDR3 region is CASSSGLRGGEQFF. CDR3 in DNA: TGTGCCAGCAGTTCGGGACTACGGGGTGGAGAGCAGTTCTTC.

Ten or more counts support this clonotype. CDR3 DNA sequence: TGTGCCAGCAGTAAGGGACAGACCTCCTACGAGCAGTACTTC. It codes for CASSKGQTSYEQYF. The chain recombines TRBV6-1 with TRBJ2-7, with 7 bases matching TRBD1. Germline V gene lookup returns CDR1 MNHNS and CDR2 SASEGT. CDR3 length: 14 amino acids. V trimming: 5 bases; J trimming: 0 bases; junction bases outside the gene matches: 4.

This chain joins TRBV9 and TRBJ2-3, with TRBD1 matching 10 bases. The V gene's germline CDR1 is SGDLS and CDR2 YYNGEE. The CDR3 is 15 amino acids. V gave up 4 bases and J gave up 1 base; unmatched junction bases: 3. The CDR3 DNA is TGTGCCAGCAGCCGTGGACAGGGGGGCACAGATACGCAGTATTTT. This translates into CASSRGQGGTDTQYF. Based on the CDR3 plus reference TRBV9 and TRBJ2-3, the full variable domain is DSGVTQTPKHLITATGQRVTLRCSPRSGDLSVYWYQQSLDQGLQFLIQYYNGEERAKGNILERFSAQQFPDLHSELNLSSLELGDSALYFCASSRGQGGTDTQYFGPGTRLTVL.

This clonotype was observed a handful of times. J is TRBJ2-7 and V is TRBV29-1; 7 bases map to TRBD1. With 6 bases clipped from V and 0 bases from J, the junction kept 5 bases outside the gene matches. Germline CDR1 is SQVTM and CDR2 is ANQGSEA. The CDR3 is made up of 13 amino acids. The CDR3 nucleotides are TGCAGCGTCCAATCAGGGGGCTCCTACGAGCAGTACTTC. Protein: CSVQSGGSYEQYF.

This clonotype was seen a handful of times. The chain combines TRBV9 with TRBJ2-3, with 9 bases identical to TRBD2. The V gene's germline CDR1 is SGDLS and CDR2 YYNGEE. With 3 bases clipped from V and 2 bases from J, the junction kept 4 bases outside the gene matches. The length of the CDR3 is 15 residues. The CDR3 spells CASSERLAATDTQYF. As DNA, the CDR3 is TGTGCCAGCAGCGAAAGACTAGCGGCCACAGATACGCAGTATTTT.

This clonotype showed up many times. The chain has TRBV20-1 and TRBJ2-7, with no clear D. CDR3 size: 16 residues. V lost 0 bases to trimming and J lost 2 bases, with 17 bases between them. Germline assignment: CDR1 DFQATT and CDR2 SNEGSKA (reference sequence). The CDR3 DNA is TGCAGTGCTAGAGATGGGCGCGCGGTAGCACCCTACGAGCAGTACTTC. Amino acids: CSARDGRAVAPYEQYF.

This clonotype was counted many times. V is TRBV28 and J is TRBJ2-6; D not certain. The CDR3 runs 15 residues. Trimming left V 2 bases short and J 2 bases short, with 7 bases between. CDR1 and CDR2 (germline): MDHEN, SYDVKM. The CDR3 here is CASSLGGTGANVLTF. The DNA of the CDR3 is TGTGCCAGCAGTTTAGGCGGAACTGGGGCCAACGTCCTGACTTTC. Based on the CDR3 plus reference TRBV28 and TRBJ2-6, the full variable domain is DVKVTQSSRYLVKRTGEKVFLECVQDMDHENMFWYRQDPGLGLRLIYFSYDVKMKEKGDIPEGYSVSREKKERFSLILESASTNQTSMYLCASSLGGTGANVLTFGAGSRLTVL.

The rearrangement joins TRBV7-2 to TRBJ2-7, with 7 positions matching TRBD1. V lost 1 base and J lost 2; bases outside the gene matches: 2. CDR1 is SGHTA and CDR2 is FQGNSA in the germline V gene. CDR3 length: 14 amino acids. The CDR3 DNA sequence: TGTGCCAGCAGCTTAGTCACAGGGGCCTACGAGCAGTACTTC. Amino acids: CASSLVTGAYEQYF.

This clonotype has at least ten counts. The rearrangement links TRBV28 to TRBJ2-1; D is perhaps TRBD2 (6 bases). Trimming removed 2 bases from V and 8 bases from J, with 10 bases in between. CDR3 length: 13 amino acids. Germline CDR1 reads MDHEN; CDR2 reads SYDVKM. CDR3: CASSLRERDEQFF. The DNA of the CDR3 is TGTGCCAGCAGTTTAAGGGAGCGGGATGAGCAGTTCTTC.

The sample holds many counts of this clonotype. The chain carries TRBV2 and TRBJ2-2; D is undetermined. The CDR3 is 14 amino acids. Germline CDR1 is SNHLY and CDR2 is FYNNEI. V was cut by 2 bases and J by 6 bases, with 10 bases left in between. This CDR3 reads CASSENSVAGELFF. The CDR3 bases are TGTGCCAGCAGTGAAAACAGCGTTGCCGGGGAGCTGTTTTTT.

This clonotype was seen at least ten times. The genes are TRBV20-1 and TRBJ1-1, with D possibly matching TRBD1 (5 bases). The germline CDR1 and CDR2 sequences are DFQATT and SNEGSKA (reference sequence). V gave up 2 bases and J gave up 6 bases, with 16 bases separating them. The CDR3 sequence is 14 residues long. CDR3 bases: TGCAGTGCTAGATCCCTGGGGGGTTCCGCTGAAGCTTTCTTT. Translation gives CSARSLGGSAEAFF.

There are many counts of this clonotype. The CDR3 is CASSGTGFEQYF. The CDR3 DNA is TGTGCCAGCAGCGGGACAGGGTTTGAGCAGTACTTC. The chain is built from TRBV28 and TRBJ2-7; TRBD1 matches 9 bases. The V gene's germline CDR1 is MDHEN and CDR2 SYDVKM. V trimming: 6 bases; J trimming: 7 bases; junction bases outside the gene matches: 4. The CDR3 is made up of 12 amino acids. Full variable domain (remainder filled in from reference TRBV28 and TRBJ2-7): DVKVTQSSRYLVKRTGEKVFLECVQDMDHENMFWYRQDPGLGLRLIYFSYDVKMKEKGDIPEGYSVSREKKERFSLILESASTNQTSMYLCASSGTGFEQYFGPGTRLTVT.